This T cell receptor beta chain appears in the sequencing data of a study of T cell repertoires in cytomegalovirus infection. This clonotype was recorded many times. Its antigen is unknown. TCRdb processed the reads anew with MiXCR; each CDR3 protein has one entry. In the table there are a few hundred thousand distinct CDR3 sequences, 40% of which are singletons. This CDR3 is 13 amino acids long. With 8 bases removed from V and 0 bases from J, the gap between germline ends came to 8 bases. J is TRBJ2-1 and V is TRBV12-3 or TRBV12-4; a possible D gene is TRBD2 (6 bases). The source is a human donor in good health (CMV status not recorded). Some clones in this sample may be carry-over from other donors' samples. The sequences come from cultured PBMCs, collected from culture after CMV antigen stimulation. The CDR3 DNA reads TGTGCCAGCGGAGGGATCTCCTACAATGAGCAGTTCTTC. Encoded protein: CASGGISYNEQFF.